The text below deals with one TCR beta chain. Deletions cut 3 bases from V and 4 bases from J, with 12 bases between. Looked up from germline, CDR1 is DFQATT and CDR2 is SNEGSKA (reference sequence). The CDR3 is 13 amino acids. These data come from a study of blood T cell repertoires in COVID-19. Study as a whole: Both acute and convalescent COVID-19 samples were obtained from the United States, Italy and Spain. Sources were T cells, B-cell-depleted T cells, or PBMCs; the material itself was cDNA or gDNA.

Original analysis: Reference gene primers were amplified, and this amplification served to estimate nucleated cell counts. Profiled with immunoSEQ multiplex PCR; TCRdb holds only in-frame clones, not every one. V and J calls and clone size come straight from that table; D and trimming were deduced from the DNA. Of 200,000 to 250,000 clones listed, about 80% are singletons. This clonotype was obtained from a woman of 80 years or more with COVID-19, enrolled during active disease. J is TRBJ1-2 and V is TRBV20-1, with D uncertain. Sample: peripheral blood. The CDR3, as DNA: TGCAGTGCTAGTAGACGGGAGCTCTATGGCTACACCTTC. Translation: CSASRRELYGYTF.